The 2 T cell receptor beta chains below were found in one sample sequenced in a study of CXCR3-negative and CXCR3-positive naive CD8 T cells. Study-level points and caveats: A higher hydrophobicity marked the TRB CDR3s of CXCR3-positive naive cells versus CXCR3-negative naive cells.

These TCRs are of unknown antigen specificity. 5' RACE that incorporated UMI labels was used to prepare the TRB cDNA libraries. TCRdb re-called the 5' RACE reads; one entry per CDR3 protein, DNA not given. This sample contains some 130,000 distinct CDR3 sequences. The specimen sequenced was naive CXCR3+ CD8+ T cells from blood. The subset: CD45RO-CCR7+CD27+CD95- naive CD8+ T cells expressing CXCR3 (TNR3+). These receptors originate from a human donor in good health. Some clones in this sample may be carry-over from other donors' samples.

The genes are TRBV21-1 and TRBJ2-7; the D call from TCRdb, TRBD1, cannot be confirmed without DNA. TRBV21-1 is tagged as a pseudogene. The CDR3 is made up of 17 amino acids. CDR3 residues: CASSKKKTGTVSYEQYF.

The V gene is TRBV3-1, the J gene TRBJ2-1; TCRdb proposes TRBD2, but this gene call is untestable without DNA. The CDR3 length is 18 residues. Germline values: CDR1 LGHDT, CDR2 YNNKEL (reference sequence). Here the CDR3 reads CASSPGLAEYLSYNEQFF.